A single sample gave rise to the 24 T cell receptor beta chains below, sequenced in a study of metastatic and nonmetastatic thyroid tumors. No treatment of any kind had been given to any patient before thyroid surgery. TCRdb used MiXCR to call clones anew from the PCR reads. Of some 38,000 clones listed, about half are singletons. Sequencing input: tumor tissue. All receptors come from a male donor with papillary thyroid cancer or a benign thyroid nodule (not recorded which). Some clones in this sample may be carry-over from other donors' samples.

V is TRBV30 and J is TRBJ1-2, with 9 bases that match TRBD1. V lost 3 bases to trimming and J lost 8 bases; unmatched junction nucleotides: 7. The CDR3 is 13 amino acids. Germline V gene sequence: CDR1 GTSNPN, CDR2 SVGIG (reference sequence). The CDR3 loop reads CAWSFRTGAGYTF. The CDR3 region has the DNA TGTGCCTGGAGCTTTCGGACAGGGGCAGGCTACACCTTC.

The chain employs TRBV9 and TRBJ1-2; 7 bases are a match to TRBD1. Germline V gene sequence: CDR1 SGDLS, CDR2 YYNGEE. With 6 bases clipped from V and 0 bases from J, the junction kept 8 bases outside the gene matches. This CDR3 is built from 15 residues. CDR3 in amino acids: CASTPWDRTNYGYTF. The CDR3 nucleotides are TGTGCCAGCACCCCTTGGGACAGAACTAACTATGGCTACACCTTC.

The rearrangement uses TRBV27 and TRBJ2-7; 10 nucleotides match TRBD2. Germline CDR1 reads MNHEY; CDR2 reads SMNVEV (reference sequence). CDR3 size: 16 residues. V was pared by 1 base and J by 3 bases, with 6 bases of the junction left unmatched. The CDR3 nucleotides read TGTGCCAGCAGTTTATACGCTAGCGGGAGTATCTACGAGCAGTACTTC. Translated: CASSLYASGSIYEQYF.

The chain employs TRBV4-2 and TRBJ1-2, with D unclear. The CDR3 consists of 16 residues. V was clipped by 1 base and J by 4 bases, with 16 bases between them. Germline CDR1 and CDR2: LGHNA and YNFKEQ. The CDR3 nucleotides are TGTGCCAGCAGCCAAGCGGGCCAGGTTCAACTCTATGGCTACACCTTC. Translating gives CASSQAGQVQLYGYTF.

The rearrangement uses TRBV30 and TRBJ2-1, with 7 bases fitting TRBD2. Germline assignment: CDR1 GTSNPN and CDR2 SVGIG (reference sequence). This CDR3 has 13 amino acids. DNA for the CDR3: TGTGCTTGGCAGCGGGGACCCTACAATGAGCAGTTCTTC. It codes for CAWQRGPYNEQFF.

The V and J genes are TRBV6-4 and TRBJ2-2; 7 bases match TRBD1. Germline V gene sequence: CDR1 MRHNA, CDR2 SNTAGT. The CDR3 sequence is 14 residues long. J was trimmed by 7 bases and V by 4 bases; bases with no gene match: 6. CDR3 sequence: CASSGTGEIGELFF. The CDR3 DNA reads TGTGCCAGCAGTGGAACAGGGGAGATCGGGGAGCTGTTTTTT.

The chain uses TRBV28 and TRBJ1-3; unclear D gene. The V and J ends lost 3 bases and 8 bases respectively, with 5 bases between them. This CDR3 comprises 11 residues. Germline V gene sequence: CDR1 MDHEN, CDR2 SYDVKM. CDR3 loop: CASSLRHTIYF. CDR3 DNA: TGTGCCAGCAGTTTGCGGCACACCATATATTTT.

This clone was seen more than once but under ten times. The chain recombines TRBV4-1 with TRBJ1-1; 7 bases are shared with TRBD1. After removal of 1 base from V and 6 bases from J, the junction contained 8 bases not matched to a gene. In germline, CDR1 is MGHRA, CDR2 YSYEKL. CDR3 length: 15 residues. The CDR3 here is CASSQAVTGPAEAFF. The DNA of the CDR3 is TGCGCCAGCAGCCAAGCTGTGACAGGGCCAGCTGAAGCTTTCTTT.

J is TRBJ1-6 and V is TRBV20-1, with D perhaps matching TRBD1 (5 bases). Trimming removed 3 bases from V and 9 bases from J, with 15 bases in between. The CDR3 covers 14 residues. Germline CDR1 DFQATT, CDR2 SNEGSKA (reference sequence). CDR3 in amino acids: CSASRVQGSSPLHF. DNA of the CDR3: TGCAGTGCTAGCAGGGTCCAGGGCAGTTCACCCCTCCACTTT.

This clone has just a few counts. V is TRBV14 and J is TRBJ2-1, with D uncertain. The germline gives CDR1 SGHDN, CDR2 FVKESK. The V end was cut by 3 bases, the J end by 3 bases, with 12 bases between. This CDR3 region has 15 residues. The CDR3: CASSHWSRDYNEQFF. The CDR3 nucleotides are TGTGCCAGCAGCCACTGGTCTAGAGACTACAATGAGCAGTTCTTC.

This rearrangement joins TRBV13 to TRBJ2-7; D tentatively reads TRBD1 or TRBD2 (5 bases each). This CDR3 is 15 amino acids long. Germline-derived CDR1 and CDR2 are PRHDT and FYEKMQ (reference sequence). The V gene lost 0 bases and the J gene lost 2 bases, with 11 bases spanning the gap. This CDR3 is CASSLGGAGAYEQYF. CDR3 bases: TGTGCCAGCAGCTTAGGAGGGGCGGGCGCCTACGAGCAGTACTTC. The entire variable domain, with the rest obtained from reference TRBV13 and TRBJ2-7, is as follows: AAGVIQSPRHLIKEKRETATLKCYPIPRHDTVYWYQQGPGQDPQFLISFYEKMQSDKGSIPDRFSAQQFSDYHSELNMSSLELGDSALYFCASSLGGAGAYEQYFGPGTRLTVT.

The genes are TRBV3-1 and TRBJ1-5, with D perhaps TRBD1 (5 bases). CDR3 size: 15 residues. The V end lost 0 bases, the J end lost 7 bases, and 13 bases lay between the germline ends. Germline CDR1 LGHDT, CDR2 YNNKEL (reference sequence). The CDR3 DNA sequence: TGTGCCAGCAGCCAAGATCTTGGGGCTCGCCAGCCCCAGCATTTT. Its protein is CASSQDLGARQPQHF.

This clone was found a few times. The chain links TRBV6-6 to TRBJ2-7; D not resolved. The CDR3 is 18 residues long. CDR1 and CDR2 from the germline V gene are MNHNY and SVGAGI (reference sequence). The germline V and J ends were trimmed by 6 bases and 0 bases, with 24 bases remaining between them. Here the CDR3 DNA reads TGTGCCAGCAGGCCGATCGTGGGTGACGGCACCAGCTCCTACGAGCAGTACTTC. It encodes CASRPIVGDGTSSYEQYF.

This clone counts as large. V is TRBV5-1 and J is TRBJ2-1, with unresolved D. V was shortened by 0 bases and J by 9 bases, with 10 bases between the two germline ends. CDR3 size: 13 residues. Germline CDR1 reads SGHRS; CDR2 reads YFSETQ. The CDR3 nucleotides read TGCGCCAGCAGCTTGGGGAACGTAATTGAGCAGTTCTTC. Its protein product is CASSLGNVIEQFF. Full variable domain (remainder filled in from reference TRBV5-1 and TRBJ2-1): KAGVTQTPRYLIKTRGQQVTLSCSPISGHRSVSWYQQTPGQGLQFLFEYFSETQRNKGNFPGRFSGRQFSNSRSEMNVSTLELGDSALYLCASSLGNVIEQFFGPGTRLTVL.

This clone was detected only a few times. The V call is TRBV10-2, the J call TRBJ2-7, with 7 bases aligning to TRBD1. V was clipped by 0 bases and J by 11 bases; unmatched bases: 7. This CDR3 is built from 13 residues. Looked up from germline, CDR1 is WSHSY and CDR2 is SAAADI. The DNA for the CDR3 is TGCGCCAGCAGTGAGTCTTACCAGGGACAGAAGTACTTC. This gives the protein CASSESYQGQKYF.

By share of the sample, this clone is medium-sized. The gene calls are TRBV6-2 or TRBV6-3 and TRBJ1-6, with D tentatively TRBD1 (6 bases). The CDR3 runs to 14 residues. Germline assignment: CDR1 MNHEY and CDR2 SVGEGT. The germline V and J ends were trimmed by 7 bases and 8 bases, with 15 bases remaining between them. The DNA for the CDR3 is TGTGCCAGCACTCAACAGGGCCTTCATTCACCCCTCCACTTT. This codes for CASTQQGLHSPLHF.

This clone was observed a few times. The chain recombines TRBV7-9 with TRBJ1-2; D is undetermined. This CDR3 is built from 11 residues. Germline V gene lookup returns CDR1 SEHNR and CDR2 FQNEAQ (reference sequence). V was clipped by 3 bases and J by 6 bases, with 5 bases between them. The CDR3 nucleotides read TGTGCCAGCAGCTTGGCAGATGGCTACACCTTC. Translating it yields CASSLADGYTF.

J is TRBJ2-7 and V is TRBV7-2; 7 nucleotides agree with TRBD2. After removal of 5 bases from V and 0 bases from J, the junction contained 4 bases not matched to a gene. The CDR3 is 14 residues long. Germline values: CDR1 SGHTA, CDR2 FQGNSA. CDR3 in DNA: TGTGCCAGCAGCGCTAGCGGTAGCTCCTACGAGCAGTACTTC. This encodes CASSASGSSYEQYF.

CDR3 region: CSAHTGSQPQHF. DNA of the CDR3: TGCAGTGCCCACACAGGCTCACAGCCCCAGCATTTT. The chain recombines TRBV20-1 with TRBJ1-5; possibly TRBD1 for D (5 bases). Trimming took off 6 bases at V and 7 bases at J, with 13 bases between the two ends. Germline V CDR1 and CDR2: DFQATT, SNEGSKA (reference sequence). The CDR3 has 12 amino acids.

The chain carries TRBV11-1 and TRBJ2-1; D may be TRBD1 or TRBD2 (6 bases each). Germline V CDR1 and CDR2: SGHAT, FQDESV (reference sequence). V lost 3 bases to trimming and J lost 8 bases, with 14 bases between them. This CDR3 region has 14 residues. The CDR3 spells CASSFWGARDEQFF. The CDR3 DNA follows: TGTGCCAGCAGCTTTTGGGGGGCGCGGGATGAGCAGTTCTTC.

The chain is built from TRBV9 and TRBJ1-2; 7 bases fit TRBD1. V shed 5 bases, J shed 8 bases, and the junction held 9 bases outside the gene matches. This CDR3 region has 13 residues. Germline CDR1 reads SGDLS; CDR2 reads YYNGEE. The CDR3 DNA follows: TGTGCCAGCAGTGCCGGGACAGCGGGAGGCTACACCTTC. As protein: CASSAGTAGGYTF.

The genes are TRBV20-1 and TRBJ1-3, with D unclear. CDR1 and CDR2 from the germline V gene are DFQATT and SNEGSKA (reference sequence). The CDR3 spans 14 residues. The germline V and J ends were trimmed by 4 bases and 0 bases, with 10 bases remaining between them. The CDR3 region has the DNA TGCAGTGCTATCCCGATTGACTCTGGAAACACCATATATTTT. Protein: CSAIPIDSGNTIYF.

This clone appeared a few times. CDR3 nucleotides: TGTGCCAGCAGCCGAAGCACCGGCAGTGTGGAAAAACTGTTTTTT. It specifies CASSRSTGSVEKLFF. V gene TRBV4-2 combines with J gene TRBJ1-4; D remains ambiguous. Germline V lookup: CDR1 LGHNA, CDR2 YNFKEQ. This CDR3 spans 15 amino acids. The V and J ends lost 4 bases and 8 bases respectively, with 17 bases between them.

This chain joins TRBV19 and TRBJ2-5; D may be TRBD2 (6 bases). Trimming pared 4 bases from V and 4 bases from J, leaving 16 bases between. CDR1 LNHDA and CDR2 SQIVND come from the germline V gene (reference sequence). The CDR3 consists of 15 residues. The CDR3 is CASSTGRITLETQYF. The CDR3 nucleotides are TGTGCCAGTAGTACTGGGAGGATTACCCTAGAGACCCAGTACTTC.